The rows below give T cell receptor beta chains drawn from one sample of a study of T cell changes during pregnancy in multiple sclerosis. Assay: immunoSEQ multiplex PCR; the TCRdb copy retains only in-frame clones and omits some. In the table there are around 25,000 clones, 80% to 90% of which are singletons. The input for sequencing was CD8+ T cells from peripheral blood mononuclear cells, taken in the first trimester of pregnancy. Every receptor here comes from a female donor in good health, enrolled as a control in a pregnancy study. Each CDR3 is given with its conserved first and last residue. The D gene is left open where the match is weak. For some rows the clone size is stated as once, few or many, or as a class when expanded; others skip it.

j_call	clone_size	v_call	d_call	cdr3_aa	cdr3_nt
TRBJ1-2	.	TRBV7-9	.	CASSVGDYGYTF	TGTGCCAGCAGCGTCGGGGATTATGGCTACACCTTC
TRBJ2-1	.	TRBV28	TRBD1	CASRSDRGGYNEQFF	TGTGCCAGCAGGTCGGACAGGGGAGGTTACAATGAGCAGTTCTTC
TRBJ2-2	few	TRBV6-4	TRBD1	CASSAGTATTGELFF	TGTGCCAGCAGTGCTGGGACAGCTACAACCGGGGAGCTGTTTTTT
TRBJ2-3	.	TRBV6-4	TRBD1	CASSVTGTGGTDTQYF	TGTGCCAGCAGTGTAACCGGGACAGGGGGCACAGATACGCAGTATTTT
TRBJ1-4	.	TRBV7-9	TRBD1	CASSETGGSEKLFF	TGTGCCAGCAGCGAAACAGGGGGCAGCGAAAAACTGTTTTTT
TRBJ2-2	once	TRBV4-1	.	CASTQGSGELFF	TGCGCCAGCACCCAAGGTAGCGGGGAGCTGTTTTTT
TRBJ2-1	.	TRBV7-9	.	CASRGGGSSYNEQFF	TGTGCCAGCCGAGGGGGGGGGTCATCTTACAATGAGCAGTTCTTC
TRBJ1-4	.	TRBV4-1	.	CASSQDVEEKLFF	TGCGCCAGCAGCCAAGATGTGGAGGAAAAACTGTTTTTT
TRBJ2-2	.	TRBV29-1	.	CSVGATGELFF	TGCAGCGTTGGAGCCACCGGGGAGCTGTTTTTT
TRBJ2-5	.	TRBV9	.	CASSARGQETQYF	TGTGCCAGCAGCGCCCGGGGACAAGAGACCCAGTACTTC
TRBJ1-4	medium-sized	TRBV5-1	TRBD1	CASGGQGAQGEKLFF	TGCGCCAGCGGGGGACAGGGGGCGCAGGGTGAAAAACTGTTTTTT
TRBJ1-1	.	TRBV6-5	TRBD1	CASSPGGWNTEAFF	TGTGCCAGCAGTCCAGGGGGCTGGAACACTGAAGCTTTCTTT
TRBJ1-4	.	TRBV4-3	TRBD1	CASSQGGPGTDNEKLFF	TGCGCCAGCAGCCAAGGGGGCCCCGGGACAGATAATGAAAAACTGTTTTTT
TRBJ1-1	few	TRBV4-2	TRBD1	CASSLETGGHTEAFF	TGTGCCAGCAGCTTGGAGACAGGGGGGCACACTGAAGCTTTCTTT
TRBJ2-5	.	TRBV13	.	CASSLRQVRETQYF	TGTGCCAGCAGCTTAAGGCAGGTCAGAGAGACCCAGTACTTC
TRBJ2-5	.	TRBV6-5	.	CASSSSVRTDQETQYF	TGTGCCAGCAGTTCGTCCGTCAGGACAGACCAAGAGACCCAGTACTTC
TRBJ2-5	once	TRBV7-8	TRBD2	CASSPRGEETQYF	TGTGCCAGCAGCCCCCGGGGGGAAGAGACCCAGTACTTC
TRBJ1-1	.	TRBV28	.	CASTPYTGTEAFF	TGTGCCAGCACCCCTTATACGGGAACTGAAGCTTTCTTT
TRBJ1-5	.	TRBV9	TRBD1	CASSGGGANQPQHF	TGTGCCAGCAGCGGAGGGGGCGCGAATCAGCCCCAGCATTTT
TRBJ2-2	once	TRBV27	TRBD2	CASSSLTSGGYPAGELFF	TGTGCCAGCAGTTCCCTGACTAGCGGGGGGTACCCTGCCGGGGAGCTGTTTTTT
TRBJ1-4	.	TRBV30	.	CAWSSQKKLFF	TGTGCCTGGAGTTCGCAGAAAAAACTGTTTTTT
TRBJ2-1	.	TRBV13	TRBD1	CASSSRQGGMDEQFF	TGTGCCAGCAGCTCCCGACAGGGCGGCATGGATGAGCAGTTCTTC
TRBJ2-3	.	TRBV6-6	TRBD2	CASSPTSGGAGEYF	TGTGCCAGCAGTCCGACTAGCGGGGGGGCCGGCGAGTATTTT
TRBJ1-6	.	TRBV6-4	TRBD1	CASSDSTQGNSPLHF	TGTGCCAGCAGTGACTCGACACAGGGGAATTCACCCCTCCACTTT
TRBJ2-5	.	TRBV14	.	CASSQGLAAQETQYF	TGTGCCAGCAGCCAAGGGCTAGCCGCCCAAGAGACCCAGTACTTC
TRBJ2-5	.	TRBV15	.	CATSRQPGGQETQYF	TGTGCCACCAGCAGACAACCAGGGGGGCAAGAGACCCAGTACTTC
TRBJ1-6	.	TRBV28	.	CASSPRDSPLHF	TGTGCCAGCAGCCCCCGGGATTCACCCCTCCACTTT
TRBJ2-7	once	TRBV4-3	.	CASSRSINRVGQSEQYF	TGCGCCAGCAGCCGATCGATCAACAGGGTTGGCCAAAGCGAGCAGTACTTC
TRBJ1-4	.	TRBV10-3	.	CAISESSTGPNEKLFF	TGTGCCATCAGTGAGTCGAGTACAGGTCCTAATGAAAAACTGTTTTTT
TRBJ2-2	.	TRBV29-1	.	CSAINTGELFF	TGCAGCGCCATCAACACCGGGGAGCTGTTTTTT
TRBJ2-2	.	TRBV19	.	CASSLIETNTGELFF	TGTGCCAGTAGCCTCATAGAAACGAACACCGGGGAGCTGTTTTTT
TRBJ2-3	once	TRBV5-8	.	CASSLEALPTDTQYF	TGTGCCAGCAGCCTAGAGGCGTTGCCCACAGATACGCAGTATTTT
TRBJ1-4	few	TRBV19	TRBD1	CASSISQGAGEKLFF	TGTGCCAGTAGTATATCACAGGGGGCCGGTGAAAAACTGTTTTTT
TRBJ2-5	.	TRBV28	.	CASSLLAVQETQYF	TGTGCCAGCAGTTTACTGGCGGTACAAGAGACCCAGTACTTC